The 30 T cell receptor beta chains below come from one sample, sequenced in a study of T cells in Graves' hyperthyroidism and ophthalmopathy. TCR beta CDR3 region amplification was performed from RNA transcripts. A set of HTBI primers served as the primers for a first-round RT-PCR of the TCR CDR3. One entry per CDR3 protein results from TCRdb running MiXCR on the multiplex PCR reads. There are about 350,000 distinct CDR3 sequences in the sample; roughly 13% occur only once, and 20% to 25% lies in the top ten. The source material was blood. The receptors stem from a woman under 40 with Graves' hyperthyroidism.

The rearrangement uses TRBV30 and TRBJ2-3; D may match TRBD1 or TRBD2 (5 bases each). CDR3 length: 13 residues. Germline loops: CDR1 GTSNPN, CDR2 SVGIG (reference sequence). The V end lost 8 bases, the J end lost 7 bases, and 19 bases lay between the germline ends. CDR3 coding DNA: TGTGCCCCAGGGACCTACCTTAGACATACGCAGTATTTT. It codes for CAPGTYLRHTQYF.

This clonotype was seen at least ten times. The chain uses TRBV19 and TRBJ1-5; D not certain. This CDR3 spans 14 amino acids. V was cut by 5 bases and J by 5 bases, with 13 bases left in between. Germline V gene sequence: CDR1 LNHDA, CDR2 SQIVND (reference sequence). The CDR3 sequence is CASSWMGKDQPQHF. CDR3 coding DNA: TGTGCCAGTAGTTGGATGGGAAAAGATCAGCCCCAGCATTTT.

This clonotype has ten or more counts. V and J are TRBV27 and TRBJ1-6; TRBD1 might be the D (6 bases). CDR3 size: 13 residues. The germline V gene encodes CDR1 MNHEY and CDR2 SMNVEV (reference sequence). V dropped 6 bases and J dropped 7 bases, with 10 bases sitting between them. This CDR3 is CASSRTENSPLHF. The CDR3 coding sequence is TGTGCCAGCAGCAGGACAGAGAATTCACCCCTCCACTTT.

This clonotype turned up a few times. The chain has TRBV5-6 and TRBJ2-1; D not certain. V gave up 4 bases and J gave up 6 bases, with 11 bases separating them. The CDR3 runs to 13 residues. Germline assignment: CDR1 SGHDT and CDR2 YYEEEE. DNA for the CDR3: TGTGCCAGCAGCCCTTTGAGCGTCAATGAGCAGTTCTTC. This codes for CASSPLSVNEQFF.

This clonotype is medium-sized. The V call is TRBV5-5, the J call TRBJ2-3; 8 nucleotides align to TRBD1. Germline CDR1 reads SGHKS; CDR2 reads YYEKEE (reference sequence). The V segment lost 5 bases and the J segment 4 bases; nucleotides outside the gene matches: 12. The CDR3 spans 16 residues. CDR3 nucleotide sequence: TGTGCCAGCAGTTACCCGGGGGACAGGAGCGCAGATACGCAGTATTTT. Its protein product is CASSYPGDRSADTQYF.

The chain employs TRBV6-1 and TRBJ2-1; 7 bases fit TRBD2. The CDR3 is 15 amino acids. J lost 4 bases, V lost 5 bases, and 8 bases had no gene match. The germline V gene has CDR1 MNHNS and CDR2 SASEGT. The CDR3 loop is CASSIPGLQYNEQFF. The DNA for the CDR3 is TGTGCCAGCAGTATCCCGGGACTACAATACAATGAGCAGTTCTTC.

Comments on this clonotype: A read error is possible here, since a much larger clone lies one base away. Lacking the conserved final phenylalanine or tryptophan, this CDR3 likely reflects a read error. The chain combines TRBV2 with TRBJ1-1; 9 nucleotides line up with TRBD1. J gave up 7 bases and V 5 bases, and 5 bases lay outside the gene matches. Germline loops: CDR1 SNHLY, CDR2 FYNNEI. This CDR3 comprises 13 residues. CDR3 DNA sequence: TGTGCCAGCAGTTGGGACAGGGAAGGTGAAGCTTTCCTT. Amino acids: CASSWDREGEAFL.

The chain has TRBV7-9 and TRBJ2-1, with D possibly called TRBD1 or TRBD2 (5 bases each). CDR1 and CDR2 from the germline V gene are SEHNR and FQNEAQ (reference sequence). Trimming took off 5 bases at V and 5 bases at J, with 16 bases between the two ends. This CDR3 spans 15 amino acids. In nucleotides, the CDR3 is TGTGCCAGCAGCGCGTCCGGGACCCGGCACAATGAGCAGTTCTTC. This codes for CASSASGTRHNEQFF.

The gene calls are TRBV9 and TRBJ2-3; TRBD2 might be the D (5 bases). The CDR3 sequence is 15 residues long. Per the germline V gene, CDR1 is SGDLS and CDR2 is YYNGEE. V lost 4 bases, J lost 4 bases, and 16 bases lay in between. The CDR3 DNA reads TGTGCCAGCAGCATGGGCCCTCGGGGATCAGATACGCAGTATTTT. It encodes CASSMGPRGSDTQYF. Filled out from reference TRBV9 and TRBJ2-3, the complete variable domain reads DSGVTQTPKHLITATGQRVTLRCSPRSGDLSVYWYQQSLDQGLQFLIQYYNGEERAKGNILERFSAQQFPDLHSELNLSSLELGDSALYFCASSMGPRGSDTQYFGPGTRLTVL.

This clonotype came up many times. CDR3 region: CASSQKQGYEQYF. CDR3 DNA: TGTGCCAGCAGTCAAAAACAGGGCTACGAGCAGTACTTC. J is TRBJ2-7 and V is TRBV7-3; TRBD1 is a possible D gene (6 bases). V gave up 6 bases and J gave up 3 bases, with 12 bases separating them. The CDR3 totals 13 residues. The germline gives CDR1 SGHTA, CDR2 FQGTGA.

This sequence joins TRBV18 and TRBJ2-1; 10 bases fit TRBD1. With 0 bases clipped from V and 6 bases from J, the junction kept 2 bases outside the gene matches. CDR1 and CDR2 (germline): KGHSH, LQKENI. The CDR3 covers 15 residues. The CDR3 protein is CASSPPGQGINEQFF. The CDR3 nucleotides read TGTGCCAGCTCACCACCGGGACAGGGGATCAATGAGCAGTTCTTC.

On this clonotype itself: A read error is possible here, since a much larger clone lies one base away. This chain joins TRBV20-1 and TRBJ1-6; 9 nucleotides align to TRBD1. Trimming took 2 bases from V and 5 from J; bases not matched to a gene: 13. Germline values: CDR1 DFQATT, CDR2 SNEGSKA (reference sequence). The CDR3 loop spans 18 amino acids. CDR3 amino acids: CSARLTGQGMVHNSPLHF. As DNA, the CDR3 is TGCAGTGCTAGACTTACGGGACAGGGAATGGTTCATAATTCACCCCTCCACTTT.

This clonotype was observed at least ten times. The chain has TRBV12-3 or TRBV12-4 and TRBJ1-2, with D maybe TRBD1 (5 bases). The CDR3 length is 14 residues. V lost 3 bases, J lost 4 bases, and 12 bases lay in between. The CDR3 region has the DNA TGTGCCAGCAGTTTGGGGGGGAGAGGCTATGGCTACACCTTC. This sequence encodes CASSLGGRGYGYTF.

This clonotype was seen ten or more times. The rearrangement uses TRBV28 and TRBJ1-2; D is unclear. This CDR3 has 14 amino acids. The ends were cut back, 4 bases at V and 4 bases at J, with 13 bases in the middle. Per the germline V gene, CDR1 is MDHEN and CDR2 is SYDVKM. CDR3 residues: CASSSTPTSYGYTF. The CDR3 DNA follows: TGTGCCAGCAGTTCGACACCTACTAGCTATGGCTACACCTTC.

This clonotype was seen repeatedly, ten times or more. The rearrangement uses TRBV20-1 and TRBJ2-7; no reliable D call. This CDR3 is built from 12 residues. Germline-derived CDR1 and CDR2 are DFQATT and SNEGSKA (reference sequence). With 6 bases removed from V and 2 bases from J, the gap between germline ends came to 11 bases. The CDR3 coding sequence is TGCAGTGCAAAGATCTACACCTACGAGCAGTACTTC. Protein sequence: CSAKIYTYEQYF.

The rearrangement joins TRBV11-2 to TRBJ1-5; possible D gene TRBD1, 5 bases. Trimming removed 4 bases from V and 4 bases from J, with 11 bases in between. The CDR3 extends over 14 amino acids. Germline loops: CDR1 SGHAT, CDR2 FQNNGV. CDR3 amino acids: CASSSGYGNQPQHF. As DNA, the CDR3 is TGTGCCAGCAGCTCAGGGTATGGGAATCAGCCCCAGCATTTT.

The chain combines TRBV2 with TRBJ1-1; D possibly corresponds to TRBD1 (5 bases). CDR1 SNHLY and CDR2 FYNNEI come from the germline V gene. V shed 2 bases and J shed 11 bases, with 15 bases lying between them. The CDR3 contains 13 residues. In DNA form, the CDR3 reads TGTGCCAGCAGTGAACAGGGTTCAGTTTCGGCTTTCTTT. This translates into CASSEQGSVSAFF.

This clonotype was observed at least ten times. The J gene is TRBJ2-7, the V gene TRBV20-1; no reliable D call. This CDR3 has 13 residues. The germline V gene encodes CDR1 DFQATT and CDR2 SNEGSKA (reference sequence). V was clipped by 3 bases and J by 1 base, with 10 bases between them. The DNA of the CDR3 is TGCAGTGCTAGTGAGCGACCATCCTACGAGCAGTACTTC. It specifies CSASERPSYEQYF.

This clonotype was observed a handful of times. The rearrangement joins TRBV6-1 to TRBJ1-5; D perhaps matches TRBD1 (5 bases). There are 15 residues in the CDR3. V was cut by 4 bases and J by 7 bases, with 17 bases left in between. Per the germline V gene, CDR1 is MNHNS and CDR2 is SASEGT. The CDR3 reads CASSVQGGAVQPQHF. The CDR3 DNA sequence: TGTGCCAGCAGTGTTCAGGGTGGAGCAGTACAGCCCCAGCATTTT.

This clonotype occurred a few times. The gene calls are TRBV28 and TRBJ2-1; 10 nucleotides align to TRBD1. V was pared by 2 bases and J by 7 bases, with 5 bases of the junction left unmatched. The CDR3 consists of 15 residues. The germline CDR1 and CDR2 sequences are MDHEN and SYDVKM. In DNA, the CDR3 is TGTGCCAGCAGTTTACGGACAGGGGGACGAAATGAGCAGTTCTTC. Protein sequence: CASSLRTGGRNEQFF.

This clonotype came up a few times. The chain joins TRBV28 to TRBJ1-3, with D hard to call. CDR1 MDHEN and CDR2 SYDVKM come from the germline V gene. V shed 8 bases and J shed 0 bases, with 5 bases lying between them. There are 12 residues in the CDR3. Written as DNA, the CDR3 is TGTGCCAGCGGCCCCTCTGGAAACACCATATATTTT. This translates into CASGPSGNTIYF. The full variable domain, with the rest looked up from reference TRBV28 and TRBJ1-3, is DVKVTQSSRYLVKRTGEKVFLECVQDMDHENMFWYRQDPGLGLRLIYFSYDVKMKEKGDIPEGYSVSREKKERFSLILESASTNQTSMYLCASGPSGNTIYFGEGSWLTVV.

The table lists this clonotype with a few counts. The V gene is TRBV29-1, the J gene TRBJ2-2, with 8 bases lining up with TRBD1. V shed 6 bases, J shed 4 bases, and the junction held 7 bases outside the gene matches. This CDR3 region has 14 residues. Germline V gene lookup returns CDR1 SQVTM and CDR2 ANQGSEA. The CDR3 here is CSVHGQGPTGELFF. CDR3 DNA sequence: TGCAGCGTCCACGGACAGGGCCCCACCGGGGAGCTGTTTTTT.

The V gene is TRBV19, the J gene TRBJ1-2; D is unclear. In germline, CDR1 is LNHDA, CDR2 SQIVND (reference sequence). Trimming cost V 8 bases and J 1 base, with 8 bases left between them. The CDR3 loop spans 12 amino acids. CDR3 region: CASRALNYGYTF. CDR3 sequence (DNA): TGTGCCAGTCGAGCTCTTAACTATGGCTACACCTTC.

This clonotype has more than one count but fewer than ten. The V and J genes are TRBV18 and TRBJ2-6; a weak D match, TRBD2 (5 bases). Germline CDR1 and CDR2: KGHSH and LQKENI. Deletions cut 2 bases from V and 0 bases from J, with 5 bases between. The length of the CDR3 is 15 residues. CDR3 in amino acids: CASSPGLSGANVLTF. CDR3 sequence (DNA): TGTGCCAGCTCACCAGGACTCTCTGGGGCCAACGTCCTGACTTTC.

This clonotype was seen a few times. The chain has TRBV20-1 and TRBJ2-1, with D tentatively TRBD2 (6 bases). The CDR3 has 14 amino acids. CDR1 and CDR2 (germline): DFQATT, SNEGSKA (reference sequence). V was trimmed by 8 bases and J by 4 bases, leaving 18 bases between them. The CDR3 bases are TGCAGTCAGCCTATAGCGGCAGAATACAATGAGCAGTTCTTC. Protein product: CSQPIAAEYNEQFF.

The rearrangement joins TRBV5-5 to TRBJ1-3; D not certain. The CDR3 loop spans 15 amino acids. V was trimmed by 0 bases and J by 1 base, leaving 8 bases between them. CDR1 is SGHKS and CDR2 is YYEKEE in the germline V gene (reference sequence). The DNA for the CDR3 is TGTGCCAGCAGCTTGGAAGGAAATTCTGGAAACACCATATATTTT. It is translated as CASSLEGNSGNTIYF.

The V and J genes are TRBV11-3 and TRBJ2-1, with 10 bases lining up with TRBD2. The germline V gene encodes CDR1 SGHNT and CDR2 YENEEA. CDR3 length: 15 residues. The V segment lost 5 bases and the J segment 9 bases; nucleotides outside the gene matches: 10. The CDR3 loop reads CASSRWTSGNIEQFF. DNA for the CDR3: TGTGCCAGCAGCCGGTGGACTAGCGGAAACATTGAGCAGTTCTTC.

This clonotype has just a few counts. Its ends do not fully match the called genes, so a read error is possible. The chain carries TRBV7-2 and TRBJ2-3; 12 bases line up with TRBD2. CDR1 and CDR2 from the germline V gene are SGHTA and FQGNSA. The CDR3 consists of 16 residues. CDR3 nucleotides: TGTGCCAACAGCTCAAGGACTAGCGGGATCGCAGATACGCAGTATTTT. Translation gives CANSSRTSGIADTQYF.

In its sample, this clonotype was seen a few times. The chain recombines TRBV12-3 or TRBV12-4 with TRBJ2-7; 10 bases are a match to TRBD1. V dropped 2 bases and J dropped 0; count of bases not matched to a gene: 7. This CDR3 contains 17 residues. Written as DNA, the CDR3 is TGTGCCAGCAGTTTACGGGGACAGGGGACATCCTCCTACGAGCAGTACTTC. Translating it yields CASSLRGQGTSSYEQYF.

This clonotype was detected ten times or more. The gene calls are TRBV28 and TRBJ1-4; weak D call: TRBD1 (6 bases). Germline V gene sequence: CDR1 MDHEN, CDR2 SYDVKM. This CDR3 contains 15 residues. The V end lost 5 bases, the J end lost 4 bases, and 14 bases lay between the germline ends. CDR3 region: CASSPPWTDNEKLFF. For the CDR3, the DNA is TGTGCCAGCAGTCCCCCCTGGACAGATAATGAAAAACTGTTTTTT.